This T cell receptor (beta chain) was sequenced during a study of blood T cell repertoires in COVID-19. At the level of the study: Sample material is recorded as cDNA or gDNA derived from T cells, B-cell-depleted T cells, or PBMCs.

The CDR3 contains 14 residues. Deletions cut 9 bases from V and 0 bases from J, with 13 bases between. Germline assignment: CDR1 KGHDR and CDR2 SFDVKD. Repertoires were generated with immunoSEQ multiplex PCR, while TCRdb's copy carries only in-frame clones and drops some. The data contain about 320,000 clones, 85% of them seen just once; the ten biggest clones take up approximately 1.9%. The cohort comprised adults aged about 18 to 100 years residing in under 30 US areas. Up to 2 weeks before entering the study, exposed participants had met a COVID-19 case. The chain recombines TRBV24-1 with TRBJ1-1; TRBD1 might be the D (5 bases). The sample was PBMCs or T cells enriched from blood (not recorded which). This TCR derives from a woman younger than 45 who had been exposed to COVID-19. The CDR3 reads CATVRTQVNTEAFF. The CDR3, as DNA: TGTGCCACCGTGAGGACACAGGTGAACACTGAAGCTTTCTTT.